What follows is one TCR beta chain and its context. Per the original methods: Estimates of nucleated cell counts were drawn from the amplification of reference gene primers. Profiling relied on immunoSEQ multiplex PCR, and the TCRdb table lists in-frame clones only, not all of them. The DNA was the basis for D and trimming; V, J and clone size are from that table. Among 100,000 to 150,000 clones listed, 79% were seen once. The sample comes from a study of blood T cell repertoires in COVID-19. Sample: peripheral blood. This TCR came from a man between 40 and 49 years old with active or convalescent COVID-19.

The CDR3, as DNA: TGTGCCAGCAGCCGTGACAGGGTGGATGAAAAACTGTTTTTT. Translated: CASSRDRVDEKLFF. The chain links TRBV11-2 to TRBJ1-4; 7 nucleotides line up with TRBD1. The ends lost 5 bases at V and 6 bases at J; junction bases unmatched: 6. CDR1 SGHAT and CDR2 FQNNGV come from the germline V gene. The CDR3 contains 14 residues. The whole variable domain, remainder taken from reference TRBV11-2 and TRBJ1-4, is EAGVAQSPRYKIIEKRQSVAFWCNPISGHATLYWYQQILGQGPKLLIQFQNNGVVDDSQLPKDRFSAERLKGVDSTLKIQPAKLEDSAVYLCASSRDRVDEKLFFGSGTQLSVL.